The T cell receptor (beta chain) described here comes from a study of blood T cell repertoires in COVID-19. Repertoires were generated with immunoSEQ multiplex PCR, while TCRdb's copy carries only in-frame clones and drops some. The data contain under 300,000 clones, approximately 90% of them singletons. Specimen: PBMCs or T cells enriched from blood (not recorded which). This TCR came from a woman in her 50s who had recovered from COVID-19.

The CDR3 region is CASRRRQAINSPLHF. The DNA for the CDR3 is TGTGCCAGCAGGAGAAGACAGGCGATTAATTCACCCCTCCACTTT. This rearrangement joins TRBV2 to TRBJ1-6; the D gene is possibly TRBD1 (6 bases). The V gene's germline CDR1 is SNHLY and CDR2 FYNNEI. V was cut by 6 bases and J by 6 bases, with 15 bases left in between. The CDR3 contains 15 residues.